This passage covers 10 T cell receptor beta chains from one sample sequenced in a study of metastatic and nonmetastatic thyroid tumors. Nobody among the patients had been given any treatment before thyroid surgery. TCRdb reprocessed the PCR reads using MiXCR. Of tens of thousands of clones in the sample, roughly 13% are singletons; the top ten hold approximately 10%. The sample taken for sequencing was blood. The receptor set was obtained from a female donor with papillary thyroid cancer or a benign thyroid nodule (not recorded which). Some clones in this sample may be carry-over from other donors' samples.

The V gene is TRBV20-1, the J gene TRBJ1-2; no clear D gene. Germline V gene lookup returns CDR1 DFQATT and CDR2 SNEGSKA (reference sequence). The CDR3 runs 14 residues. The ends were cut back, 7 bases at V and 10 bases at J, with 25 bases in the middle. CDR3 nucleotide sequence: TGCAGTGTTATTGACGTGAGTGTTGGGAATGACTACACCTTC. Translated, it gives CSVIDVSVGNDYTF.

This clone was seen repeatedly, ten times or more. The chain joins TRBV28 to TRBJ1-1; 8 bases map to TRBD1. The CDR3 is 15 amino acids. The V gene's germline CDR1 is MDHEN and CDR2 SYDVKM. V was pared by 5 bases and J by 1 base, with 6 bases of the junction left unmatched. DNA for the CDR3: TGTGCCAGCAGTCACGGGGACAGGAGGAACACTGAAGCTTTCTTT. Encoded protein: CASSHGDRRNTEAFF.

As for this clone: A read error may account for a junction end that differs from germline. The CDR3 coding sequence is TGTGCCAGCAGCACCGACCGCAATGATCAGTTCTTC. Amino acids: CASSTDRNDQFF. V is TRBV5-6 and J is TRBJ2-1; no clear D gene. CDR3 length equals 12 residues. Germline lookup yields CDR1 SGHDT and CDR2 YYEEEE.

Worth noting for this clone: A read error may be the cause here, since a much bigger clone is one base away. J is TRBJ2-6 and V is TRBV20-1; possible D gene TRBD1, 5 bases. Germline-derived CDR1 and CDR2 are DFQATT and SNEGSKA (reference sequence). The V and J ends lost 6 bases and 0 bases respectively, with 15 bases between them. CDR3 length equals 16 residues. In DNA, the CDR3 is TGCAGTGCCCCGACAGTGGGCGCCTCTGGGGCCAACGTCCTGACTTTC. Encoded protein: CSAPTVGASGANVLTF.

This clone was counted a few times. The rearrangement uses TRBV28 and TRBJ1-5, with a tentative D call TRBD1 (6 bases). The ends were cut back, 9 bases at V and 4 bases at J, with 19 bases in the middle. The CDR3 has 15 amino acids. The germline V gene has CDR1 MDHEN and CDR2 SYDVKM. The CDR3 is CASRTEDRLNQPQHF. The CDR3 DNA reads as TGTGCCAGTAGAACGGAGGACAGATTAAATCAGCCCCAGCATTTT.

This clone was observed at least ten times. In nucleotides, the CDR3 is TGTGCCACCGAACCCCCGGGCTATAATTCACCCCTCCACTTT. Its translation is CATEPPGYNSPLHF. J is TRBJ1-6 and V is TRBV28; no definite D call. Trimming removed 10 bases at V and 3 bases at J, with 13 bases between. The CDR3 loop spans 14 amino acids. Germline CDR1 and CDR2: MDHEN and SYDVKM.

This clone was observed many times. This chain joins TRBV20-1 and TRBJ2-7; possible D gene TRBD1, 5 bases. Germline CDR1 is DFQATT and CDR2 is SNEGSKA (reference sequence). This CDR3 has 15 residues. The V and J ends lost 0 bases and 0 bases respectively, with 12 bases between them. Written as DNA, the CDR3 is TGCAGTGCTAGAGACAGGAACAGGTACTCCTACGAGCAGTACTTC. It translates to CSARDRNRYSYEQYF.

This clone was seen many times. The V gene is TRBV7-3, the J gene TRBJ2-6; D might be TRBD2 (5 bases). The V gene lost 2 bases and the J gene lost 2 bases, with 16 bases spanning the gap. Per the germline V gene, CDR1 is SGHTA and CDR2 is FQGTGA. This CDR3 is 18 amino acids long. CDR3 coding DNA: TGTGCCAGCAGCTTATCAGGAGGAGACCTAGCTGGGGCCAACGTCCTGACTTTC. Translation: CASSLSGGDLAGANVLTF.

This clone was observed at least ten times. The CDR3 reads CASSPGTGTTEAFF. For the CDR3, the DNA is TGTGCCAGCAGCCCCGGGACAGGAACCACTGAAGCTTTCTTT. This rearrangement joins TRBV7-2 to TRBJ1-1; TRBD1 aligns across 8 bases. The CDR3 is made up of 14 amino acids. V lost 5 bases, J lost 4 bases, and 6 bases stayed unmatched. The V gene's germline CDR1 is SGHTA and CDR2 FQGNSA.

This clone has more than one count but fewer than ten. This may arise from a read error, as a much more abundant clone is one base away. The CDR3 DNA is TGTGCCAGCAGTCGGGGGGGGAGCACAGATACGCAGTATTTT. Protein sequence: CASSRGGSTDTQYF. The rearrangement links TRBV12-3 or TRBV12-4 to TRBJ2-3; the match to TRBD2 covers 8 bases. The CDR3 is made up of 14 amino acids. V gave up 5 bases and J gave up 0 bases; unmatched junction bases: 1.